This T cell receptor (beta chain) was observed in a study of brain T cells in children with intractable seizures. Study outcomes and limitations: Viral specificity was inferred only from CDR3 similarity; HCMV serostatus was unknown.

Points on this clone: Its antigen is unknown.

Time point indicated: blood from clinic visit 5 months post-surgery; TSC patient then seizure free. Only cases whose brain tissue showed the highest T cell transcript signatures were sequenced. Pre-surgery treatment included at least one anti-epileptic drug. The CDR3 runs to 15 residues. V shed 6 bases, J shed 7 bases, and the junction held 7 bases outside the gene matches. The V gene's germline CDR1 is LNHDA and CDR2 SQIVND (reference sequence). Generated by immunoSEQ multiplex PCR, the TCRdb table keeps only in-frame clones and is missing some. This table holds about 320,000 clones, over 90% found once.

This receptor was obtained from a boy in the first two years of life with tuberous sclerosis and intractable seizures. This chain uses TRBV19 with TRBJ2-3, with 13 nucleotides matching TRBD2. The sample consisted of peripheral blood, taken roughly 5 months after surgery. The CDR3 sequence is CASSWTSGSLYTQYF. CDR3 in DNA: TGTGCCAGTAGCTGGACTAGCGGGAGCTTGTATACGCAGTATTTT.